The 14 T cell receptor beta chains below all came from one sample that was sequenced in a study of CD8+ T cells in alopecia areata. Following extraction, RNA underwent reverse transcription to cDNA, which served as the sequencing template. Assay used: immunoSEQ multiplex PCR; TCRdb lists only in-frame clones, some missing. The data contain 120,000 or so clones, around two fifths of them singletons. The sample was CD4+ T cells sorted from blood. The receptors originated from a human donor with alopecia areata.

There are a few counts of this clone. The chain uses TRBV28 and TRBJ1-2; D is unresolved. The CDR3 consists of 13 residues. The V gene lost 5 bases and the J gene lost 6 bases, with 13 bases spanning the gap. The germline CDR1 and CDR2 sequences are MDHEN and SYDVKM. Here the CDR3 DNA reads TGTGCCAGCAGTGCCAGCTTTGGCAATGGCTACACCTTC. Translation: CASSASFGNGYTF.

V gene TRBV7-9 combines with J gene TRBJ2-6; D uncertain. Trimming cost V 8 bases and J 0 bases, with 8 bases left between them. The CDR3 consists of 14 residues. CDR1 is SEHNR, CDR2 FQNEAQ, per germline (reference sequence). In DNA, the CDR3 is TGTGCCAGCCCTCCCAGCTCTGGGGCCAACGTCCTGACTTTC. Its protein product is CASPPSSGANVLTF.

The V gene is TRBV29-1, the J gene TRBJ2-3; TRBD1 matches at 7 bases. Germline V gives CDR1 SQVTM, CDR2 ANQGSEA. The CDR3 is made up of 17 amino acids. Losses at the gene ends were 3 bases for V and 3 bases for J; bases not matched to a gene: 15. The DNA for the CDR3 is TGCAGCGTTGAGGAGTATTTAGGGGGCGGCGGGACAGATACGCAGTATTTT. Its translation: CSVEEYLGGGGTDTQYF.

This rearrangement joins TRBV29-1 to TRBJ1-1; D call uncertain. The V end lost 4 bases, the J end lost 6 bases, and 12 bases lay between the germline ends. The CDR3 is made up of 12 amino acids. The germline V gene has CDR1 SQVTM and CDR2 ANQGSEA. CDR3 residues: CSVGRETAEAFF. In nucleotides, the CDR3 is TGCAGCGTTGGTAGGGAGACGGCTGAAGCTTTCTTT.

The genes are TRBV5-4 and TRBJ2-7; 8 bases agree with TRBD1. Per the germline V gene, CDR1 is SGHNT and CDR2 is YYREEE (reference sequence). The CDR3 runs to 15 residues. Trimming took 4 bases from V and 2 from J; bases not matched to a gene: 8. The CDR3 loop is CASSGGTGQAYEQYF. As DNA, the CDR3 is TGTGCCAGCAGCGGAGGGACAGGTCAAGCCTACGAGCAGTACTTC.

For the CDR3, the DNA is TGCAGCCATGGAGGACAGCCCTACGAGCAGTACTTC. Its protein product is CSHGGQPYEQYF. This chain joins TRBV29-1 and TRBJ2-7; tentatively, D is TRBD1 (6 bases). This CDR3 has 12 amino acids. V was cut by 8 bases and J by 2 bases, with 13 bases left in between. Germline values: CDR1 SQVTM, CDR2 ANQGSEA.

This clone was observed once. The chain combines TRBV30 with TRBJ1-1, with a possible D match to TRBD1 (5 bases). V lost 0 bases, J lost 3 bases, and 8 bases lay in between. Germline-derived CDR1 and CDR2 are GTSNPN and SVGIG (reference sequence). There are 13 residues in the CDR3. CDR3 sequence (DNA): TGTGCCTGGAGTGTAGGGGACTACACTGAAGCTTTCTTT. This encodes CAWSVGDYTEAFF.

This chain uses TRBV29-1 with TRBJ1-1; no firm D call. CDR3 length: 14 amino acids. V lost 6 bases to trimming and J lost 1 base, with 15 bases between them. The germline V gene has CDR1 SQVTM and CDR2 ANQGSEA. In DNA form, the CDR3 reads TGCAGCGTCGGACCAAATAATCCGAACACTGAAGCTTTCTTT. Residues: CSVGPNNPNTEAFF.

The chain uses TRBV5-4 and TRBJ2-1, with 8 bases that match TRBD2. V shed 4 bases and J 8 bases; nucleotides not matched to a gene: 11. CDR3 length equals 15 residues. Germline CDR1 and CDR2: SGHNT and YYREEE (reference sequence). The CDR3 nucleotides read TGTGCCAGCAGCCTGGGGCAGCGGGGGTTGGATGAGCAGTTCTTC. Its protein product is CASSLGQRGLDEQFF.

J is TRBJ1-5 and V is TRBV7-2, with 7 positions matching TRBD1. V lost 2 bases and J lost 4; bases outside the gene matches: 2. This CDR3 comprises 14 residues. Germline CDR1 is SGHTA and CDR2 is FQGNSA. The CDR3 DNA reads as TGTGCCAGCAGCTTACTGGGACAGAATCAGCCCCAGCATTTT. Its protein is CASSLLGQNQPQHF.

In its sample, this clone was seen many times. The V gene is TRBV19, the J gene TRBJ2-2; the match to TRBD2 covers 9 bases. The V and J ends lost 8 bases and 5 bases, in that order; junction bases with no gene match: 3. Per the germline V gene, CDR1 is LNHDA and CDR2 is SQIVND (reference sequence). The CDR3 is made up of 13 amino acids. The CDR3 is CASRLAGTGELFF. The CDR3 DNA follows: TGTGCCAGTCGGCTAGCGGGGACCGGGGAGCTGTTTTTT. The full variable domain, completed using reference TRBV19 and TRBJ2-2, is DGGITQSPKYLFRKEGQNVTLSCEQNLNHDAMYWYRQDPGQGLRLIYYSQIVNDFQKGDIAEGYSVSREKKESFPLTVTSAQKNPTAFYLCASRLAGTGELFFGEGSRLTVL.

In this sample, this clone turned up a few times. This chain joins TRBV29-1 and TRBJ2-2, with D unresolved. Germline CDR1 and CDR2: SQVTM and ANQGSEA. CDR3 length equals 13 residues. The V gene lost 4 bases and the J gene lost 1 base, with 7 bases spanning the gap. CDR3 amino acids: CSVGHLNTGELFF. The CDR3 DNA follows: TGCAGCGTTGGGCACCTGAACACCGGGGAGCTGTTTTTT.

The chain carries TRBV7-2 and TRBJ2-7; 8 bases map to TRBD2. Germline loops: CDR1 SGHTA, CDR2 FQGNSA. Trimming at V came to 5 bases and at J to 3 bases, leaving 9 bases not matched to a gene. This CDR3 contains 15 residues. CDR3 region: CASSLGPGGDYEQYF. In DNA, the CDR3 is TGTGCCAGCAGCCTCGGACCGGGAGGGGACTACGAGCAGTACTTC.

The rearrangement uses TRBV29-1 and TRBJ1-5; D unresolved. V lost 5 bases to trimming and J lost 2 bases, with 10 bases between them. Looked up from germline, CDR1 is SQVTM and CDR2 is ANQGSEA. The CDR3 has 13 amino acids. The CDR3 bases are TGCAGCGTTATTTTAGACGGCAATCAGCCCCAGCATTTT. This codes for CSVILDGNQPQHF.